The sequence of this T cell receptor (beta chain) was determined in a study of T cell changes during pregnancy in multiple sclerosis. V lost 3 bases, J lost 2 bases, and 1 base stayed unmatched. CDR1 is SGHRS and CDR2 is YFSETQ in the germline V gene. The CDR3 length is 15 residues. Sequenced by immunoSEQ multiplex PCR; TCRdb stores in-frame clones only, minus some. The sample carries tens of thousands of clones, roughly 86% recorded once. The rearrangement uses TRBV5-1 and TRBJ2-2; TRBD2 matches at 10 bases. The sample here was peripheral blood, taken in the first trimester of pregnancy. The sequence was collected from a female donor with multiple sclerosis, enrolled in a pregnancy study. The CDR3 loop reads CASSWTSGNTGELFF. CDR3 coding DNA: TGCGCCAGCAGCTGGACTAGCGGAAACACCGGGGAGCTGTTTTTT.